This T cell receptor (beta chain) was profiled in a study of blood T cells in healthy people across ages. A second PCR of roughly 7 to 11 cycles used a sample-barcoded 5' primer and a J-beta primer mix. Tags on each cDNA molecule came from a template-switch adaptor with 12 random nucleotides. One entry per CDR3 protein, called by TCRdb with MiXCR from the 5' RACE reads. The table includes about 1,400,000 distinct CDR3 sequences, approximately 38% detected once. The germline CDR1 and CDR2 sequences are SGDLS and YYNGEE. With 5 bases removed from V and 7 bases from J, the gap between germline ends came to 15 bases. CDR3 length: 14 residues.

The source is a woman under 30 in good health. This chain joins TRBV9 and TRBJ1-4, with D hard to call. Source material: blood. The CDR3 DNA sequence: TGTGCCAGCAGTATTACAGTTCAATCTGAAAAACTGTTTTTT. The encoded protein is CASSITVQSEKLFF.